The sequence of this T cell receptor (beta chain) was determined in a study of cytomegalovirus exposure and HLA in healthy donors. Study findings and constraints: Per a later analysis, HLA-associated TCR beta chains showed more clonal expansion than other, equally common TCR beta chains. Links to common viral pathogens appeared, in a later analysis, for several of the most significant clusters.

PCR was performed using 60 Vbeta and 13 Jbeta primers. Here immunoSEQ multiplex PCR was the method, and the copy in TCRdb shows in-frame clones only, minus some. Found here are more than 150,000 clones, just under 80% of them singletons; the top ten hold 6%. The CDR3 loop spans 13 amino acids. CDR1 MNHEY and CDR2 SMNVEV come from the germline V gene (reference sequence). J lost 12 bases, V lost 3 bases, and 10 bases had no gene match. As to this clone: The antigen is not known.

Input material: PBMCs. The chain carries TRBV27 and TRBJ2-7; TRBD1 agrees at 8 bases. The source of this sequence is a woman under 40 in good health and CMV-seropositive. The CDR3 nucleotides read TGTGCCAGCAGTTTTTCCCTCCGGGACAGGCTGTACTTC. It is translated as CASSFSLRDRLYF.